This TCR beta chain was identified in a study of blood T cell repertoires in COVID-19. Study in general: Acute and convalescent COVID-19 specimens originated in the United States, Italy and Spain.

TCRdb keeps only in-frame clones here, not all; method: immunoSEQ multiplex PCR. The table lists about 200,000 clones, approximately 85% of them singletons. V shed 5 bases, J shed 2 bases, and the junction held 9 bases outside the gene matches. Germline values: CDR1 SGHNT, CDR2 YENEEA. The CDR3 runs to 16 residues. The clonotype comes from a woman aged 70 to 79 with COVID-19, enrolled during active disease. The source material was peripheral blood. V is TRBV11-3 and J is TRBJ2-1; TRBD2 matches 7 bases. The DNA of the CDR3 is TGTGCCAGCAGCCTTTGGAAAGCGGGGCCCTACAATGAGCAGTTCTTC. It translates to CASSLWKAGPYNEQFF.